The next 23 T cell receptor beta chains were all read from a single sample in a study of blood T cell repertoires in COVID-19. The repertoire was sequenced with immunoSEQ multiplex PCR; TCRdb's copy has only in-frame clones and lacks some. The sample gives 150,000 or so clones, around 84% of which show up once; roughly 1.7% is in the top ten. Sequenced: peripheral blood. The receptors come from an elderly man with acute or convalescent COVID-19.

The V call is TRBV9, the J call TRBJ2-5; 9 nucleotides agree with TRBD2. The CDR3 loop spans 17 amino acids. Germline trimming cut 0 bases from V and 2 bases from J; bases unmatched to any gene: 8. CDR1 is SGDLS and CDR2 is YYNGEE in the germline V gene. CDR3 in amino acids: CASSVGPAGGTQETQYF. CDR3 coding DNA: TGTGCCAGCAGCGTAGGTCCAGCGGGGGGAACTCAAGAGACCCAGTACTTC.

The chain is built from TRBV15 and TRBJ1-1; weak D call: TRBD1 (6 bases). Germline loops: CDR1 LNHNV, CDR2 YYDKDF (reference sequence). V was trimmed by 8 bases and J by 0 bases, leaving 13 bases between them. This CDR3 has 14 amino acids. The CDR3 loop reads CATGGETVNTEAFF. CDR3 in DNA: TGTGCCACCGGGGGCGAGACAGTGAACACTGAAGCTTTCTTT.

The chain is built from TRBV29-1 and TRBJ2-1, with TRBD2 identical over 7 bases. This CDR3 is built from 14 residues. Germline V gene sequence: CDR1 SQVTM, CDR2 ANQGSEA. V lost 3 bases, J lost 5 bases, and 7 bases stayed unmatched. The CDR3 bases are TGCAGCGTTGATTCGCGGGGGAACAACAATGAGCAGTTCTTC. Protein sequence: CSVDSRGNNNEQFF.

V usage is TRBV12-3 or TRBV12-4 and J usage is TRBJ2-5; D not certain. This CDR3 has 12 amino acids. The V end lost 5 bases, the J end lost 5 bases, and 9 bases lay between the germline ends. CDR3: CASSERWETQYF. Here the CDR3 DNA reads TGTGCCAGCAGTGAGAGGTGGGAGACCCAGTACTTC.

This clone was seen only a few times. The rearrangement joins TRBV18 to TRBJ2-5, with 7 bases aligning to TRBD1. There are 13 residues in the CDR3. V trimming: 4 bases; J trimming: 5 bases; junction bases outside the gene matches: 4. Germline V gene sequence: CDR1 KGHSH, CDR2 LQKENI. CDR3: CASSQQGMETQYF. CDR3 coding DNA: TGTGCCAGCTCACAACAGGGGATGGAGACCCAGTACTTC.

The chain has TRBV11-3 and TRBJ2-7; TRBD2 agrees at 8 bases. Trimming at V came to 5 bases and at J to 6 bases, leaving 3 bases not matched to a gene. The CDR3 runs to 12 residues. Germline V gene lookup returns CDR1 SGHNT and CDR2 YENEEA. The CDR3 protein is CASSTGGSEQYF. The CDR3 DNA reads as TGTGCCAGCAGCACGGGGGGGTCCGAGCAGTACTTC.

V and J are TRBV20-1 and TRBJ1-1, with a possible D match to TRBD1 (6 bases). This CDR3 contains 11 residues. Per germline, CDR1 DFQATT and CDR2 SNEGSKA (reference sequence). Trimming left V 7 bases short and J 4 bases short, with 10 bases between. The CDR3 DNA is TGCAGTGGGGGGGGGCTCACTGAAGCTTTCTTT. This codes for CSGGGLTEAFF.

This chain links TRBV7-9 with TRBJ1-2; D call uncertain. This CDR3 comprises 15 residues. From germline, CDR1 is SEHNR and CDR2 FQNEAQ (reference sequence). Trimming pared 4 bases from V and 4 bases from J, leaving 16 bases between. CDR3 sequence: CASSWTSAGSYGYTF. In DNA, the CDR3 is TGTGCCAGCAGCTGGACCTCCGCGGGGAGCTATGGCTACACCTTC.

The CDR3 DNA reads TGTGCCATCAGTGGTCAGACAGGGGGGAACACTGAAGCTTTCTTT. It codes for CAISGQTGGNTEAFF. The rearrangement uses TRBV10-3 and TRBJ1-1, with TRBD1 identical over 9 bases. From germline, CDR1 is ENHRY and CDR2 SYGVKD. The junction had 4 bases not matched to a gene; V was cut back by 4 bases and J by 1 base. This CDR3 spans 15 amino acids.

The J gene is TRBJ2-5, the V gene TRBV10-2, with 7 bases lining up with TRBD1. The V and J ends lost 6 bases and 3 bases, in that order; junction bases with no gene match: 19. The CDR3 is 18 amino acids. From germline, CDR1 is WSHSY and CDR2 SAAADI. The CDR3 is CASSYNSGQQGGKETQYF. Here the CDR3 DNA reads TGCGCCAGCAGCTACAACTCGGGACAGCAAGGCGGTAAAGAGACCCAGTACTTC.

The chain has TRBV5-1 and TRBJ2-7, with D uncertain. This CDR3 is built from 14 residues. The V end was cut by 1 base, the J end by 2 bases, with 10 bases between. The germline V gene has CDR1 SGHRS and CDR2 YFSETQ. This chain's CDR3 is CASSLSSPTYEQYF. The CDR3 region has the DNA TGCGCCAGCAGCTTGTCTAGTCCTACCTACGAGCAGTACTTC. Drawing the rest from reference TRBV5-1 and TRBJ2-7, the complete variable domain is KAGVTQTPRYLIKTRGQQVTLSCSPISGHRSVSWYQQTPGQGLQFLFEYFSETQRNKGNFPGRFSGRQFSNSRSEMNVSTLELGDSALYLCASSLSSPTYEQYFGPGTRLTVT.

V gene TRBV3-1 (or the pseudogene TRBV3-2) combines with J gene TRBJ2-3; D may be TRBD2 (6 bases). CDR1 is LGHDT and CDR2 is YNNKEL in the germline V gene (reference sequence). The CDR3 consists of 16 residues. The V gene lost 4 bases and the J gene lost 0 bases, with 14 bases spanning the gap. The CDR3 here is CASSRGTDASTDTQYF. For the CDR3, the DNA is TGTGCCAGCAGCCGCGGGACGGACGCTAGCACAGATACGCAGTATTTT.

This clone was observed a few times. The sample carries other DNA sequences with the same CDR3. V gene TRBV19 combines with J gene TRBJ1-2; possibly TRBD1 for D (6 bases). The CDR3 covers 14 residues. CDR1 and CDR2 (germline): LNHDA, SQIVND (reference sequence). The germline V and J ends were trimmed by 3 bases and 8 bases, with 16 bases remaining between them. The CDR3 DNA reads TGTGCCAGTAGTATGCCCCGACAGGTTGAAGGCTACACCTTC. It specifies CASSMPRQVEGYTF.

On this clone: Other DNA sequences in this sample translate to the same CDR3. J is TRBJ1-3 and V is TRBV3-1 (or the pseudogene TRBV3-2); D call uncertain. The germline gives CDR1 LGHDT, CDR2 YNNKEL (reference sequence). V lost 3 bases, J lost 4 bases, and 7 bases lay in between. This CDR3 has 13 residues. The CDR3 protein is CASSQVAGNTIYF. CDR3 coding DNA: TGTGCCAGCAGCCAGGTAGCGGGAAACACCATATATTTT.

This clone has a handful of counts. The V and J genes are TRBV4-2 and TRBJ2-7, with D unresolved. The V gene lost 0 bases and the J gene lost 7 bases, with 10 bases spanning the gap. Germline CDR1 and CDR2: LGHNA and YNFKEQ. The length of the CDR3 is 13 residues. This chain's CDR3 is CASSQDTAREQYF. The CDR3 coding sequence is TGTGCCAGCAGCCAAGATACAGCCAGGGAGCAGTACTTC.

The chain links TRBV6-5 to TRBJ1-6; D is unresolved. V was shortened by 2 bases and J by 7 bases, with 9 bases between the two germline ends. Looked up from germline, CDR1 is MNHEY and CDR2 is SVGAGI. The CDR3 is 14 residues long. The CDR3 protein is CASSYLGLNSPLHF. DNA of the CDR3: TGTGCCAGCAGTTACCTAGGACTCAATTCACCCCTCCACTTT.

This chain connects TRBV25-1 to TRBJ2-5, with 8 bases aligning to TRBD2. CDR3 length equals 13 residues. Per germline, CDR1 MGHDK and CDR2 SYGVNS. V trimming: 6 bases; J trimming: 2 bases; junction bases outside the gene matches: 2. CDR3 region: CASSIAGQETQYF. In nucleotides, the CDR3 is TGTGCCAGCAGCATAGCGGGGCAAGAGACCCAGTACTTC.

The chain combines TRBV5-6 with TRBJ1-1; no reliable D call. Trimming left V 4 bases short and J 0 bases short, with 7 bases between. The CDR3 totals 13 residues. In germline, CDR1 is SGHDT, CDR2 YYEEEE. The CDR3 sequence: CASSLSMNTEAFF. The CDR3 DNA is TGTGCCAGCAGCCTAAGTATGAACACTGAAGCTTTCTTT.

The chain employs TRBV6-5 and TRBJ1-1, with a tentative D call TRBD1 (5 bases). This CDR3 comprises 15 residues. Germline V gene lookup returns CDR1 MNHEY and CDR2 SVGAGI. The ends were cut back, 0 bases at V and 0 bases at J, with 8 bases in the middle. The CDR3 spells CASSYSDSMNTEAFF. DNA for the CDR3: TGTGCCAGCAGTTACTCCGACAGCATGAACACTGAAGCTTTCTTT.

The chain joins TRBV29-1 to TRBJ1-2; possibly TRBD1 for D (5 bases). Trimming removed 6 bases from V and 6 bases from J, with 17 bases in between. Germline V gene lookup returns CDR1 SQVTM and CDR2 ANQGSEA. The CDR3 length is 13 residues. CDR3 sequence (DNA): TGCAGCGTCGGGTCTTGGGGGGGAGATGGCTACACCTTC. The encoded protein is CSVGSWGGDGYTF. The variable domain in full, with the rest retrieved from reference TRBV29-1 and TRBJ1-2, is SAVISQKPSRDICQRGTSLTIQCQVDSQVTMMFWYRQQPGQSLTLIATANQGSEATYESGFVIDKFPISRPNLTFSTLTVSNMSPEDSSIYLCSVGSWGGDGYTFGSGTRLTVV.

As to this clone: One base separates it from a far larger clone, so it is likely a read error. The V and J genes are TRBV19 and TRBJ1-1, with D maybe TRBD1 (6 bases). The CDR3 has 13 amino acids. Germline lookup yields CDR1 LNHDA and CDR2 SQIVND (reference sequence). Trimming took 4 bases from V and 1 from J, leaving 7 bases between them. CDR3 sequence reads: CASSRTENTEAFF. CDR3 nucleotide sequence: TGTGCCAGTAGTAGGACAGAGAACACTGAAGCTTTCTTT.

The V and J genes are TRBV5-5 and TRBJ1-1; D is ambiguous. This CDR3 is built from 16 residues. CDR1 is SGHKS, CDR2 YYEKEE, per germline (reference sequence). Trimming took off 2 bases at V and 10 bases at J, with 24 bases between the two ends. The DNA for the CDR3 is TGTGCCAGCAGCTTAGTTTGGTATCGGGGAGGTAGTGTAGCTTTCTTT. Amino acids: CASSLVWYRGGSVAFF.

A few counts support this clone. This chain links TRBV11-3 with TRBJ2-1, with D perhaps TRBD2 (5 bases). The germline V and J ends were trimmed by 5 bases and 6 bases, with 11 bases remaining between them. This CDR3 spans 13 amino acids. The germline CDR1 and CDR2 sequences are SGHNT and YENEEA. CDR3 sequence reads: CASSRGLGNEQFF. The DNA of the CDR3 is TGTGCCAGCAGCCGAGGGCTAGGCAATGAGCAGTTCTTC.